This T cell receptor (beta chain) was retrieved from a study of blood T cell repertoires in COVID-19. At the level of the study: Acute and convalescent COVID-19 samples came from the United States, Italy and Spain. Sources were T cells, B-cell-depleted T cells, or PBMCs; the material itself was cDNA or gDNA.

Methods used by the authors: By means of reference gene primer amplification, nucleated cell counts were estimated. Profiled with immunoSEQ multiplex PCR; TCRdb holds only in-frame clones, not every one. V and J calls and clone size are copied from that table; D and trimming were computed from the DNA. The sample lists about 160,000 clones, approximately 80% occurring once. With V trimmed by 2 bases and J by 5 bases, 0 bases remained unmatched. Germline V gives CDR1 ENHRY, CDR2 SYGVKD. This CDR3 contains 13 residues. Sequencing was carried out using peripheral blood. This receptor was taken from an elderly woman with active or convalescent COVID-19. V usage is TRBV10-3 and J usage is TRBJ1-5; 7 bases fit TRBD1. As DNA, the CDR3 is TGTGCCATCAGTGAGGGGACAGATCAGCCCCAGCATTTT. Its translation is CAISEGTDQPQHF.